This T cell receptor (beta chain) originates from a study of response to subunit inactivated influenza vaccine. The CDR3 loop spans 14 amino acids. Trimming took off 2 bases at V and 8 bases at J, with 15 bases between the two ends. Via MiXCR, TCRdb re-called the RT-PCR reads, giving one row per CDR3 protein. The data hold about 540,000 distinct CDR3 sequences, with less than 25% observed a single time. This clonotype was seen more than once but under ten times. These data were also reused for a study on T cells expressing NK-cell markers. That study adds: UMIs were included in TCR beta cDNA generated by 5'RACE template switching.

This chain uses TRBV12-3 or TRBV12-4 with TRBJ1-2; D uncertain. The TCR comes from a man aged 50-59 years who received an inactivated influenza vaccine. This material consisted of CD4+ T cells sorted from PBMCs, taken approximately 13 days after vaccination. The CDR3 nucleotides are TGTGCCAGCAGTTTATTTCTCCCCGCCTCGGGCTACACCTTC. This encodes CASSLFLPASGYTF.